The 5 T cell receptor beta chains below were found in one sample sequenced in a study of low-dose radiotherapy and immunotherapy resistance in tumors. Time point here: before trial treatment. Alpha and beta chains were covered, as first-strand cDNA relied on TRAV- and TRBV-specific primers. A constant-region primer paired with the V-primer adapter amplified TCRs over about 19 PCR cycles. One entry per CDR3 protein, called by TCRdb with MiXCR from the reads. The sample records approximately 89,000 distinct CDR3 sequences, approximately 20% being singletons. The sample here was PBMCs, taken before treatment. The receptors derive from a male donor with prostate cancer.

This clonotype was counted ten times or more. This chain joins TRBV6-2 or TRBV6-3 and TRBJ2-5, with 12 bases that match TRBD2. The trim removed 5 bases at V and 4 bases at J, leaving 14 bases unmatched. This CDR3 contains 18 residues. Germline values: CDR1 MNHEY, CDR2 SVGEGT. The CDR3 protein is CASSEVLAGGPMGETQYF. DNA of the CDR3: TGTGCCAGCAGTGAAGTGCTAGCGGGAGGGCCAATGGGAGAGACCCAGTACTTC.

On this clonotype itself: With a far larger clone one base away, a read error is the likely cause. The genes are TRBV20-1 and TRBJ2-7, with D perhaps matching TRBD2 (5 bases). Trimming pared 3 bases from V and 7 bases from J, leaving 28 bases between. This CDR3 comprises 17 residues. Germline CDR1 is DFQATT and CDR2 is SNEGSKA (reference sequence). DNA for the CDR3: TGCAGTGCTAGTGACCAATCCGGGATAGGAACCTACAATGAGCAGTACTTC. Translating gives CSASDQSGIGTYNEQYF.

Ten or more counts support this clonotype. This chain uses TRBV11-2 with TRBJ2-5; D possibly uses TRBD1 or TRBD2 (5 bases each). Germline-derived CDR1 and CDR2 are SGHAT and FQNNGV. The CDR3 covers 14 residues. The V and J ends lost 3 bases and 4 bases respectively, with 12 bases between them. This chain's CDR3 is CASSFMRGPETQYF. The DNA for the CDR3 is TGTGCCAGCAGCTTTATGAGGGGCCCAGAGACCCAGTACTTC.

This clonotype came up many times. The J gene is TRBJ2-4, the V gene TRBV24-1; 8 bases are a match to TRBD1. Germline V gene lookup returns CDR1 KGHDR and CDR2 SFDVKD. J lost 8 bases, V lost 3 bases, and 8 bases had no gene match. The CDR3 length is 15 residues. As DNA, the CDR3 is TGTGCCACCAGTGATCCGGGGACAGGTGGGGACATTCAGTACTTC. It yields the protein CATSDPGTGGDIQYF.

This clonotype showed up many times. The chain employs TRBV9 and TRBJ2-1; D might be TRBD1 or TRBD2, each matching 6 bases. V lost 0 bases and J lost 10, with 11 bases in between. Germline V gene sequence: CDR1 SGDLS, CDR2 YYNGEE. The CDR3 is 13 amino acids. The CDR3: CASSVVEGGEQFF. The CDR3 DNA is TGTGCCAGCAGCGTAGTCGAAGGGGGGGAGCAGTTCTTC.